The 17 T cell receptor beta chains below come from one sample, sequenced in a study of blood T cells in healthy people across ages (dated by TCRdb to the mid-2010s). The library came from 5' RACE. Instrument used: Illumina HiSeq 2500. A second PCR of 7 to 11 cycles was run with a J-beta primer mix and a sample-barcoded 5' primer. The public reads were reprocessed in TCRdb via fastp at Q25 and MiXCR, keeping in-frame beta chains. Rows merge per CDR3 protein into single entries with the most common DNA and genes. This sample has about 780,000 distinct CDR3 sequences in its table, and about half of those were observed once. 15% to 20% of the sample belongs to the ten largest clones. Sequencing used blood. Source of these receptors: a man at least 80 years old in good health.

The sample holds many counts of this clonotype. The chain uses TRBV29-1 and TRBJ2-7; 7 bases map to TRBD1. Trimming cost V 3 bases and J 2 bases; bases outside gene matches: 7. The CDR3 has 14 residues. Germline V CDR1 and CDR2: SQVTM, ANQGSEA. CDR3: CSVESDRDPYEQYF. CDR3 bases: TGCAGCGTTGAGAGTGACAGGGACCCCTACGAGCAGTACTTC.

This clonotype was seen a few times. The chain couples TRBV9 to TRBJ2-1, with 7 bases identical to TRBD1. Germline CDR1 is SGDLS and CDR2 is YYNGEE. The J segment lost 7 bases and the V segment lost 0 bases, leaving 13 bases of the junction unmatched. This CDR3 is built from 17 residues. The CDR3 nucleotides read TGTGCCAGCAGCGTAGCGGTTTCGATGGGACAGTCGAATGAGCAGTTCTTC. Protein: CASSVAVSMGQSNEQFF. The full variable domain, its missing parts supplied by reference TRBV9 and TRBJ2-1, is DSGVTQTPKHLITATGQRVTLRCSPRSGDLSVYWYQQSLDQGLQFLIQYYNGEERAKGNILERFSAQQFPDLHSELNLSSLELGDSALYFCASSVAVSMGQSNEQFFGPGTRLTVL.

This clonotype came up many times. J is TRBJ2-4 and V is TRBV29-1, with TRBD1 matching over 9 bases. Germline V CDR1 and CDR2: SQVTM, ANQGSEA. Trimming removed 6 bases from V and 8 bases from J; junction bases left unmatched: 14. The CDR3 runs to 15 residues. CDR3: CSVDGQGPWKYIQYF. CDR3 bases: TGCAGCGTCGACGGACAGGGGCCTTGGAAATACATTCAGTACTTC.

This clonotype was counted only a few times. CDR3 bases: TGTGCCAGCAGCTTGGTGGGACAGGTGCCTTATGGCTACACCTTC. It is translated as CASSLVGQVPYGYTF. The chain couples TRBV5-6 to TRBJ1-2; 8 positions match TRBD1. The CDR3 totals 15 residues. Trimming took 0 bases from V and 5 from J; bases not matched to a gene: 6. Germline V gene lookup returns CDR1 SGHDT and CDR2 YYEEEE.

The table lists this clonotype with a few counts. The gene calls are TRBV5-1 and TRBJ2-5; D is possibly TRBD2 (6 bases). The CDR3 is 15 amino acids. CDR1 is SGHRS, CDR2 YFSETQ, per germline. The V gene lost 3 bases and the J gene lost 7 bases, with 19 bases spanning the gap. CDR3 DNA sequence: TGCGCCAGCAGCTCCGGGGAGGTAGCATTCGGGACCCAGTACTTC. It codes for CASSSGEVAFGTQYF.

This chain links TRBV11-2 with TRBJ1-2, with 8 nucleotides matching TRBD1. The J segment lost 0 bases and the V segment lost 3 bases, leaving 0 bases of the junction unmatched. The CDR3 extends over 14 amino acids. Per germline, CDR1 SGHAT and CDR2 FQNNGV. CDR3 DNA: TGTGCCAGCAGCTTGGGACAGGCTAACTATGGCTACACCTTC. Protein product: CASSLGQANYGYTF. The full variable domain, in which reference TRBV11-2 and TRBJ1-2 provide the parts outside the CDR3, is EAGVAQSPRYKIIEKRQSVAFWCNPISGHATLYWYQQILGQGPKLLIQFQNNGVVDDSQLPKDRFSAERLKGVDSTLKIQPAKLEDSAVYLCASSLGQANYGYTFGSGTRLTVV.

Regarding this clonotype: A much larger clone lies a single base off, so this may be a read error. The chain is built from TRBV29-1 and TRBJ2-5; D gene uncertain. The germline V gene has CDR1 SQVTM and CDR2 ANQGSEA. The CDR3 is made up of 12 amino acids. Trimming shortened V by 7 bases and J by 5 bases, and 14 bases separated the two germline ends. The CDR3 DNA follows: TGCAGCGCTGAGAGCCGAACGGAGACCCAGTACTTC. Protein product: CSAESRTETQYF. Full variable domain (missing parts from reference TRBV29-1 and TRBJ2-5): SAVISQKPSRDICQRGTSLTIQCQVDSQVTMMFWYRQQPGQSLTLIATANQGSEATYESGFVIDKFPISRPNLTFSTLTVSNMSPEDSSIYLCSAESRTETQYFGPGTRLLVL.

The chain joins TRBV20-1 to TRBJ2-3; 9 nucleotides line up with TRBD2. This CDR3 comprises 14 residues. After removal of 4 bases from V and 6 bases from J, the junction contained 8 bases not matched to a gene. The germline V gene encodes CDR1 DFQATT and CDR2 SNEGSKA (reference sequence). CDR3 protein: CSAIGGTSYDTQYF. CDR3 coding DNA: TGCAGTGCTATAGGGGGGACTAGCTACGATACGCAGTATTTT.

This chain joins TRBV25-1 and TRBJ2-1; 7 nucleotides align to TRBD2. The CDR3 consists of 14 residues. Germline trimming cut 4 bases from V and 9 bases from J; bases unmatched to any gene: 9. Germline V CDR1 and CDR2: MGHDK, SYGVNS. The CDR3 DNA reads TGTGCCAGCAGTGTCAGCGGGGTTAGGGGTGAGCAGTTCTTC. It encodes CASSVSGVRGEQFF.

This clonotype appeared many times. The CDR3 sequence is CASSRSMTASDTQYF. The CDR3 bases are TGTGCCAGCAGTCGAAGCATGACAGCTTCAGATACGCAGTATTTT. The chain couples TRBV27 to TRBJ2-3; the D gene is possibly TRBD1 (5 bases). CDR1 and CDR2 (germline): MNHEY, SMNVEV (reference sequence). Trimming left V 5 bases short and J 4 bases short, with 16 bases between. CDR3 length: 15 residues.

This clonotype has more than one count but fewer than ten. This chain uses TRBV10-3 with TRBJ1-1; 7 bases match TRBD1. Germline V gives CDR1 ENHRY, CDR2 SYGVKD. This CDR3 is 16 amino acids long. The junction had 11 bases not matched to a gene; V was cut back by 3 bases and J by 4 bases. The CDR3 nucleotides are TGTGCCATCAGTGACACCTTTGGCAGGGGGAGCACTGAAGCTTTCTTT. It codes for CAISDTFGRGSTEAFF.

Ten or more counts support this clonotype. The chain employs TRBV12-3 or TRBV12-4 and TRBJ1-2; D gene uncertain. The CDR3 sequence is 14 residues long. V was clipped by 3 bases and J by 0 bases, with 8 bases between them. The CDR3 coding sequence is TGTGCCAGCAGTTTTGGGGTAGCTAACTATGGCTACACCTTC. Protein sequence: CASSFGVANYGYTF.

CDR3 region: CASSLSSNSNSGRPYNEQFF. In nucleotides, the CDR3 is TGCGCCAGCAGCTTGTCCTCCAATTCCAATAGCGGGAGACCCTACAATGAGCAGTTCTTC. J is TRBJ2-1 and V is TRBV5-1, with TRBD2 identical over 9 bases. Trimming took 1 base from V and 2 from J; bases not matched to a gene: 16. There are 20 residues in the CDR3. From germline, CDR1 is SGHRS and CDR2 YFSETQ. Full variable domain (missing parts from reference TRBV5-1 and TRBJ2-1): KAGVTQTPRYLIKTRGQQVTLSCSPISGHRSVSWYQQTPGQGLQFLFEYFSETQRNKGNFPGRFSGRQFSNSRSEMNVSTLELGDSALYLCASSLSSNSNSGRPYNEQFFGPGTRLTVL.

The chain couples TRBV5-1 to TRBJ2-1, with 14 bases matching TRBD2. The CDR3 is 20 amino acids. Germline V gene lookup returns CDR1 SGHRS and CDR2 YFSETQ. V trimming: 2 bases; J trimming: 4 bases; junction bases outside the gene matches: 14. In DNA form, the CDR3 reads TGCGCCAGCAGCTTACCAGGGACTAGCGGGAGAAGAGATGGGTACAATGAGCAGTTCTTC. It codes for CASSLPGTSGRRDGYNEQFF. Supplemented by reference TRBV5-1 and TRBJ2-1, the full variable domain reads KAGVTQTPRYLIKTRGQQVTLSCSPISGHRSVSWYQQTPGQGLQFLFEYFSETQRNKGNFPGRFSGRQFSNSRSEMNVSTLELGDSALYLCASSLPGTSGRRDGYNEQFFGPGTRLTVL.

The rearrangement joins TRBV25-1 to TRBJ2-2; possibly TRBD1 for D (5 bases). Trimming took off 6 bases at V and 1 base at J, with 6 bases between the two ends. CDR3 length: 13 amino acids. The V gene's germline CDR1 is MGHDK and CDR2 SYGVNS. CDR3: CASSQGNTGELFF. The CDR3 DNA reads TGTGCCAGCAGCCAGGGGAACACCGGGGAGCTGTTTTTT.

This clonotype was seen a handful of times. The chain joins TRBV5-1 to TRBJ2-7; the D gene is possibly TRBD2 (6 bases). Trimming removed 3 bases at V and 1 base at J, with 14 bases between. The CDR3 covers 15 residues. Germline-derived CDR1 and CDR2 are SGHRS and YFSETQ. This CDR3 is CASSSTGTSSYEQYF. The CDR3 DNA follows: TGCGCCAGCAGCTCTACCGGGACTTCGTCCTACGAGCAGTACTTC.

This sequence joins TRBV6-5 and TRBJ2-5; D is possibly TRBD1 or TRBD2 (5 bases each). The DNA end is more similar to TRBJ2-7, so the J call may be wrong. Germline-derived CDR1 and CDR2 are MNHEY and SVGAGI. The CDR3 has 18 residues. The CDR3 nucleotides are TGTGCCAGCAGTTACTCGCTCCAGACCGGGACGCAGGAATACGAGCAGTACTTC. Residues: CASSYSLQTGTQEYEQYF.